This T cell receptor beta chain was sequenced in a study of chemoradiotherapy in HPV16-positive cancers. Study-wide results and caveats: During treatment, candidate HPV-specific clones and E7-related motifs expanded in tumor. In HPV16-positive patients, HPV-responsive T-cell expansion tracked better recurrence-free survival.

Samples were taken several times over chemoradiotherapy. By proportion, this clone is large. Its matching antigen is unknown. V shed 4 bases, J shed 5 bases, and the junction held 5 bases outside the gene matches. CDR3 length equals 13 residues. The germline V gene has CDR1 SGHRS and CDR2 YFSETQ. TCRdb keeps only in-frame clones here, not all; method: immunoSEQ multiplex PCR. The profile covers approximately 12,000 clones, with about two thirds appearing a single time and 7.5% to 8.5% taken by the ten largest. This chain links TRBV5-1 with TRBJ1-2; 7 nucleotides agree with TRBD1. The specimen was obtained from a patient who underwent chemoradiotherapy. The TCR comes from a human donor with HPV-associated anogenital cancer. DNA for the CDR3: TGCGCCAGCAGCGCAGAGGGACAGTATGGCTACACCTTC. Its protein is CASSAEGQYGYTF.